The T cell receptor (beta chain) under discussion was sequenced for a study of graft-versus-host responses after intestinal transplantation (dated by TCRdb to the early 2020s). At the level of the whole study: Recipients received multivisceral, liver-intestinal, or isolated intestinal transplants. All recipients received anti-thymocyte globulin induction followed by maintenance tacrolimus and steroids for approximately 3 years. Graft-versus-host and host-versus-graft alloreactive T cell clones were tracked in the graft, circulation and bone marrow after intestinal transplantation using bulk TCR-beta CDR3 sequencing. Alloreactive clones were identified by sequencing pre-transplant mixed lymphocyte reaction products and comparing these products with unstimulated pre-transplant donor and recipient T cells. The cohort enrolled 24 intestinal transplant recipients, one of whom was a retransplant, and a few patients without pretransplant specimens were excluded. A peak of at least 4% donor T cells among recipient peripheral blood mononuclear cells was the definition used for donor T cell macrochimerism. Rather than going through the commercial service, samples from a few later patients were sequenced in-house on an Illumina MiSeq and processed with MiXCR.

Explained via the paper, the time point label denotes: cells obtained before transplantation from donor or recipient. CD3+CD4+ and CD3+CD8+ populations were FACS-sorted from unstimulated pre-transplant donor and recipient cells taken from spleen or lymph nodes. From the germline V gene, CDR1 is WSHSY and CDR2 is SAAADI. V and J are trimmed by 8 bases and 7 bases, and the gene matches miss 8 bases of the junction. Including cysteine and phenylalanine, the CDR3 has 14 amino acids. CDR3 DNA only is kept here, 42 bases in frame from base 1. Regarding this clone: Its cognate antigen has yet to be identified. One base away there is no much larger clone; base qualities are not given.

The full study reports these points: Conclusions were limited by the relatively low number and heterogeneity of intestinal transplant patients. Early after transplant, declines in HvG clones were associated with peak levels of circulating GvH clones. GvH clones were found in recipient bone marrow, and some of the GvH clones appeared earlier in ileal mucosa or blood, which is consistent with an intestinal mucosal origin. High GvH to HvG T cell clonal ratios were observed in the allografts of patients with donor T cell macrochimerism.

The receptor library was made with the immunoSEQ multiplex PCR assay. In most patients, genomic DNA was isolated using the Qiagen DNeasy Blood and Tissue Kit and sent frozen to Adaptive Biotechnologies for TCR sequencing. High-throughput TCR-beta CDR3 sequencing of genomic DNA from most patients was performed by Adaptive Biotechnologies. As for the original processing: Adaptive's ImmunoSEQ software supplied the TCR sequencing data for 15 to 20 patients, while MiXCR and VDJtools were used to process three other patients. CD4 versus CD8 sorting errors were corrected by removing sequences found in both subsets at a frequency ratio below 5:1. CDR3 nucleotide sequences shared between donor and recipient were removed because their origin could not be assigned. Alloreactive clones required at least 2-fold expansion over unstimulated cells and minimum CFSE-low frequency of 0.002% (template counts) or 0.001% (read counts). A clone was considered mappable if detected in the sequenced pre-transplant spleen, lymph node, or MLR CFSE-low populations of the donor or recipient. The cumulative frequency of alloreactive clones was calculated as a percentage of all sequences, weighted by copy number. The clones in this table, taken by TCRdb from immuneACCESS, are in-frame only. Not every clone is retained; where verified, under half of the shortfall comes from an unresolved V gene, and the cause of the rest is unknown. D and trimming come from the DNA, and the V and J calls and clone size come from that table. The sample contains 90,000 to 120,000 clones, approximately 88% of them found a single time. The ten biggest clones cover about 0.75% of the sample.

The receptor was derived from a human donor who was the organ donor for an intestinal transplant. Rearrangement joined TRBV10-2 to TRBJ2-1, and 10 junction bases match TRBD1. Material: unstimulated CD4+ T cells sorted from spleen or lymph node cells, obtained before transplant. The nucleotide sequence reads as follows: TGCGCCAGCGCGGCGGACAGGGGGTTTAATGAGCAGTTCTTC. Translated, this gives CASAADRGFNEQFF.